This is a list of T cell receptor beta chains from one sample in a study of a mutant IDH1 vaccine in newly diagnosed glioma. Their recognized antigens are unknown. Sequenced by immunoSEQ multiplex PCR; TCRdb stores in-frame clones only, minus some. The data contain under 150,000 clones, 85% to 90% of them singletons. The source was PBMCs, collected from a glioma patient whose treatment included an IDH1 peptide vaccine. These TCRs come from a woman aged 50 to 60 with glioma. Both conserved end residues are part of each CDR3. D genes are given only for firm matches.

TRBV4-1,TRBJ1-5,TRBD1,CASSQEGPGGGSNQPQHF,TGCGCCAGCAGCCAAGAAGGACCAGGGGGCGGCAGCAATCAGCCCCAGCATTTT
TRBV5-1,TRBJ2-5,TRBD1,CASSPTGQARETQYF,TGCGCCAGCAGCCCGACTGGACAGGCCAGGGAGACCCAGTACTTC
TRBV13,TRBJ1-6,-,CASSLGVAGNSPLHF,TGTGCCAGCAGCTTAGGCGTGGCGGGGAATTCACCCCTCCACTTT
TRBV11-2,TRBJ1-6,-,CASRMPGRERSPLHF,TGTGCCAGCAGAATGCCTGGTAGGGAACGCTCACCCCTCCACTTT
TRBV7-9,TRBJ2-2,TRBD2,CASGLDSGRALDTGELFF,TGTGCCAGCGGCTTAGATAGCGGGAGGGCCCTGGACACCGGGGAGCTGTTTTTT
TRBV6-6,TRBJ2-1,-,CASSTGGLSYNEQFF,TGTGCCAGCAGTACAGGTGGCCTCTCCTACAATGAGCAGTTCTTC
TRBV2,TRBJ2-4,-,CASTEGEAKNIQYF,TGTGCCAGCACCGAAGGAGAGGCCAAAAACATTCAGTACTTC
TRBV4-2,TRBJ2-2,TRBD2,CASSQRTSGKRSTGELFF,TGTGCCAGCAGCCAACGGACTAGCGGGAAGAGGAGCACCGGGGAGCTGTTTTTT
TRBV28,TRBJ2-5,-,CASSLGTLGYF,TGTGCCAGCAGTTTAGGGACCCTGGGGTACTTC
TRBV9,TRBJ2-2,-,CASSAGNTGELFF,TGTGCCAGCAGCGCAGGTAACACCGGGGAGCTGTTTTTT
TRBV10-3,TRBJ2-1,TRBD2,CAISVPGGLDEQFF,TGTGCCATCAGTGTACCGGGAGGGTTGGATGAGCAGTTCTTC
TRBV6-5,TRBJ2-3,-,CASSYYQGTDTQYF,TGTGCCAGCAGTTACTACCAAGGCACAGATACGCAGTATTTT
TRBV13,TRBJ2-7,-,CASSFGRSSYEQYF,TGTGCCAGCAGCTTTGGCCGTAGCTCCTACGAGCAGTACTTC
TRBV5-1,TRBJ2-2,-,CASSLDGSSPGELFF,TGCGCCAGCAGCTTGGACGGGAGCTCCCCCGGGGAGCTGTTTTTT
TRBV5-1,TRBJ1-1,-,CASSFTRNTEAFF,TGCGCCAGCAGCTTCACACGGAACACTGAAGCTTTCTTT